This TCR beta chain derives from a study of spatial heterogeneity in lung cancer. Regarding the study as a whole: In tumor T cells, estimated coverage reached roughly 7% for alpha chains and more than 11% for beta chains. Intratumoral expanded alpha and beta TCR counts were found to track tumor mutation counts.

One entry per CDR3 protein, called by TCRdb with MiXCR from the 5' RACE reads. The sample includes 2,000 to 3,000 distinct CDR3 sequences, roughly a fifth seen only once; the top ten take approximately 9.5%. About this clonotype itself: What it binds is not known.

Germline CDR1 and CDR2: WNHNN and SYGVQD (reference sequence). Trimming took 5 bases from V and 10 from J; bases not matched to a gene: 15. The CDR3 contains 17 residues. Described time point: sample taken at primary tumor resection. Unsorted whole RNA from tumor, nontumor lung or frozen PBMC underwent sequencing. Sample: lung tumor tissue, taken at surgery. The chain is built from TRBV10-1 and TRBJ2-1, with TRBD2 matching 12 bases. This clonotype was sampled from a male donor with early-stage non-small cell lung cancer. The CDR3 coding sequence is TGCGCCAGCAGTCCCGTTCGGACTAGCGGGGCCTTCAGGGAGCAGTTCTTC. It specifies CASSPVRTSGAFREQFF.